This T cell receptor beta chain derives from a study of blood T cell repertoires in COVID-19. The cohort comprised adults aged roughly 18 to 95 years residing in approximately 25 US areas. Which cohort a participant joined came from the clinical history participants gave. In Cohort 3, a recovered donor had either two negative PCRs, clearance, or symptom resolution. In the study's own analysis: Amplified reference gene primers provided the basis for estimating nucleated cell counts. Produced via immunoSEQ multiplex PCR; TCRdb's table is partial and in-frame only. V, J and clone size are taken as reported in that table, and D and trimming were inferred from the DNA itself. Among roughly 250,000 clones listed, around nine tenths were seen once. CDR3 length: 16 amino acids. Germline CDR1 SGHTA, CDR2 FQGNSA. Germline trimming cut 1 base from V and 7 bases from J; bases unmatched to any gene: 12. This clone came up once.

The source of this sequence is a woman aged 18-29 years who had recovered from COVID-19. Specimen: PBMCs or T cells enriched from blood (not recorded which). The chain carries TRBV7-2 and TRBJ2-5; TRBD2 aligns across 7 bases. The CDR3 reads CASSLVAGPVWWTQYF. DNA of the CDR3: TGTGCCAGCAGCTTAGTAGCGGGCCCTGTCTGGTGGACCCAGTACTTC.